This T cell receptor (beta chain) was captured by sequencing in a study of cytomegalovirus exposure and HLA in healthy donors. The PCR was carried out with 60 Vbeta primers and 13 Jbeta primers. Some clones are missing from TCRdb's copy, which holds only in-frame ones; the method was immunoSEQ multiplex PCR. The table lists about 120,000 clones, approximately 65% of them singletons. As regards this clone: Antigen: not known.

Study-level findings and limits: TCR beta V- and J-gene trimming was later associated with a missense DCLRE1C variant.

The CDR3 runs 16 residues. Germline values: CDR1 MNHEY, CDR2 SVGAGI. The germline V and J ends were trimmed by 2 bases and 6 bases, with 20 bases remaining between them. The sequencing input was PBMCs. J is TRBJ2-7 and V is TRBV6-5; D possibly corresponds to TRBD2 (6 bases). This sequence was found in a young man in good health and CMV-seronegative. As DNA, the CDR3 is TGTGCCAGCAGTTACGGCCCCGGGCGGGGTAAGGGCGAGCAGTACTTC. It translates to CASSYGPGRGKGEQYF.